These 9 T cell receptor beta chains share one sample of origin, sequenced in a study of shared clonotypes between healthy human individuals. Here immunoSEQ multiplex PCR was the method, and the copy in TCRdb shows in-frame clones only, minus some. The table lists hundreds of thousands of clones, around 79% of them singletons. The material sequenced was PBMCs. These receptor sequences come from a woman in her forties in good health. Some clones in this sample may be carry-over from other donors' samples.

The rearrangement links TRBV5-4 to TRBJ2-7; 11 nucleotides align to TRBD1. V lost 4 bases and J lost 3; bases outside the gene matches: 9. This CDR3 has 16 residues. Germline V gives CDR1 SGHNT, CDR2 YYREEE (reference sequence). This CDR3 reads CASSRHRDRGFYEQYF. The DNA of the CDR3 is TGTGCCAGCAGCCGGCACCGGGACAGGGGGTTCTACGAGCAGTACTTC.

J is TRBJ1-4 and V is TRBV27, with D possibly matching TRBD1 (6 bases). Germline V gene data show CDR1 as MNHEY and CDR2 as SMNVEV (reference sequence). The ends were cut back, 3 bases at V and 6 bases at J, with 11 bases in the middle. There are 14 residues in the CDR3. The CDR3: CASSFTGTDEKLFF. CDR3 bases: TGTGCCAGCAGTTTCACAGGGACGGATGAAAAACTGTTTTTT.

This rearrangement joins TRBV5-1 to TRBJ2-5; D not resolved. Deletions cut 5 bases from V and 5 bases from J, with 16 bases between. The length of the CDR3 is 14 residues. Per germline, CDR1 SGHRS and CDR2 YFSETQ. DNA of the CDR3: TGCGCCAGCAGTCTGGGTCAGTCCAAGGAGACCCAGTACTTC. Translating gives CASSLGQSKETQYF.

The chain joins TRBV4-2 to TRBJ2-2; D is ambiguous. The CDR3 contains 16 residues. The V gene's germline CDR1 is LGHNA and CDR2 YNFKEQ. Trimming removed 0 bases from V and 8 bases from J, with 16 bases in between. CDR3 nucleotide sequence: TGTGCCAGCAGCCAAGATCGCCCCCCTACCCCAGGGGAGCTGTTTTTT. It codes for CASSQDRPPTPGELFF.

This chain joins TRBV9 and TRBJ2-1; 9 bases map to TRBD2. Germline CDR1 is SGDLS and CDR2 is YYNGEE. This CDR3 has 15 amino acids. The junction had 7 bases not matched to a gene; V was cut back by 4 bases and J by 5 bases. CDR3 sequence (DNA): TGTGCCAGCAGCCTTGGACTAGCGCTAAACAATGAGCAGTTCTTC. Translated: CASSLGLALNNEQFF.

This chain joins TRBV11-2 and TRBJ2-4; 7 bases match TRBD1. Germline lookup yields CDR1 SGHAT and CDR2 FQNNGV. This CDR3 is 16 amino acids long. J was trimmed by 7 bases and V by 1 base; bases with no gene match: 10. CDR3: CASSLVKQGTWNIQYF. Written as DNA, the CDR3 is TGTGCCAGCAGCTTAGTCAAACAGGGGACGTGGAACATTCAGTACTTC.

A word on this clone: Here the CDR3 omits its conserved ending phenylalanine or tryptophan, so a read error is the likely source. The chain is built from TRBV28 and TRBJ1-6; 7 bases fit TRBD1. Trimming removed 3 bases from V and 4 bases from J; junction bases left unmatched: 6. This CDR3 spans 16 amino acids. Germline CDR1 reads MDHEN; CDR2 reads SYDVKM. CDR3 region: CASSFLGQQYNSPLHL. CDR3 nucleotides: TGTGCCAGCAGTTTCCTGGGACAGCAGTATAATTCACCCCTCCACCTT.

The CDR3: CASGRPSTDTQYF. The CDR3 nucleotides read TGTGCCAGCGGGAGGCCCAGCACAGATACGCAGTATTTT. The gene calls are TRBV28 and TRBJ2-3; perhaps TRBD2 as D (6 bases). Germline V gene lookup returns CDR1 MDHEN and CDR2 SYDVKM. The V gene lost 8 bases and the J gene lost 0 bases, with 9 bases spanning the gap. This CDR3 region has 13 residues.

The chain carries TRBV7-8 and TRBJ2-5; 9 bases agree with TRBD1. The CDR3 has 18 amino acids. V lost 5 bases, J lost 5 bases, and 18 bases stayed unmatched. Germline assignment: CDR1 SGHVS and CDR2 FQNEAQ. CDR3 in amino acids: CASSPSLSPGQGLETQYF. CDR3 in DNA: TGTGCCAGCAGCCCATCCCTTAGCCCGGGACAGGGATTGGAGACCCAGTACTTC. The complete variable domain, with remaining parts taken from reference TRBV7-8 and TRBJ2-5, reads GAGVSQSPRYKVAKRGQDVALRCDPISGHVSLFWYQQALGQGPEFLTYFQNEAQLDKSGLPSDRFFAERPEGSVSTLKIQRTQQEDSAVYLCASSPSLSPGQGLETQYFGPGTRLLVL.